These T cell receptor beta chains were read from a single sample in a study of blood T cell repertoires in COVID-19. TCRdb's table, derived via immunoSEQ multiplex PCR, lists solely in-frame clones and lacks some. The table includes 200,000 to 250,000 clones, approximately 77% detected once. Sequences were obtained from peripheral blood. The receptors shown here come from a woman aged 80 or over with acute or convalescent COVID-19. CDR3s include the opening cysteine and the closing phenylalanine or tryptophan. The order of the fields is J gene, V gene, CDR3 length, D gene, clone size, CDR3 DNA, CDR3 protein. A D gene is named only where the DNA matches it firmly. Clone sizes are given selectively: once, few, many, or a class where the clone is expanded.

j_call: TRBJ2-6
v_call: TRBV19
cdr3_length: 15
d_call: NA
clone_size: NA
cdr3_nt: TGTGCCAGTAGTATACGAGGATCTGGGGCCAACGTCCTGACTTTC
cdr3_aa: CASSIRGSGANVLTF

j_call: TRBJ1-5
v_call: TRBV30
cdr3_length: 12
d_call: NA
clone_size: NA
cdr3_nt: TGTGCCTGGAGTGCCGGCAATCAGCCCCAGCATTTT
cdr3_aa: CAWSAGNQPQHF

j_call: TRBJ1-2
v_call: TRBV2
cdr3_length: 13
d_call: NA
clone_size: NA
cdr3_nt: TGTGCCAGCAGTGGGGACACCCGGGGTGGCTACACCTTC
cdr3_aa: CASSGDTRGGYTF

j_call: TRBJ1-4
v_call: TRBV2
cdr3_length: 15
d_call: TRBD1
clone_size: NA
cdr3_nt: TGTGCCAGCAGATCTATCAGGGGGCCCGATGAAAAACTGTTTTTT
cdr3_aa: CASRSIRGPDEKLFF

j_call: TRBJ1-1
v_call: TRBV6-5
cdr3_length: 14
d_call: NA
clone_size: NA
cdr3_nt: TGTGCCAGCATTCCAGGGCCGAGGAACACTGAAGCTTTCTTT
cdr3_aa: CASIPGPRNTEAFF

j_call: TRBJ2-2
v_call: TRBV28
cdr3_length: 15
d_call: NA
clone_size: few
cdr3_nt: TGTGCCAGCACCCCTGGGGGGATAGATACCGGGGAGCTGTTTTTT
cdr3_aa: CASTPGGIDTGELFF

j_call: TRBJ1-1
v_call: TRBV27
cdr3_length: 14
d_call: TRBD1
clone_size: NA
cdr3_nt: TGTGCCAGCAGTAGGGACAGAAGGGGGACTGAAGCTTTCTTT
cdr3_aa: CASSRDRRGTEAFF

j_call: TRBJ1-4
v_call: TRBV5-4
cdr3_length: 14
d_call: TRBD1
clone_size: NA
cdr3_nt: TGTGCCAGCAGCGCGAGACAGGGGGAGGAAAAACTGTTTTTT
cdr3_aa: CASSARQGEEKLFF

j_call: TRBJ2-1
v_call: TRBV4-1
cdr3_length: 16
d_call: TRBD2
clone_size: NA
cdr3_nt: TGCGCCAGCAGCCAGCCTAGCGGGGACCCAAACAATGAGCAGTTCTTC
cdr3_aa: CASSQPSGDPNNEQFF

j_call: TRBJ2-6
v_call: TRBV19
cdr3_length: 14
d_call: TRBD1
clone_size: NA
cdr3_nt: TGTGCCAGTAGTTCAACAGGGGGGTCCAACGTCCTGACTTTC
cdr3_aa: CASSSTGGSNVLTF

j_call: TRBJ1-4
v_call: TRBV3-1/TRBV3-2
cdr3_length: 15
d_call: NA
clone_size: NA
cdr3_nt: TGTGCCAGCAGCCAAGGGCAGGCAACTAATGAAAAACTGTTTTTT
cdr3_aa: CASSQGQATNEKLFF

j_call: TRBJ1-5
v_call: TRBV5-1
cdr3_length: 14
d_call: TRBD1
clone_size: NA
cdr3_nt: TGCGCCAGCAGCCCGGGACAGGGGGATCAGCCCCAGCATTTT
cdr3_aa: CASSPGQGDQPQHF

j_call: TRBJ2-5
v_call: TRBV18
cdr3_length: 17
d_call: NA
clone_size: NA
cdr3_nt: TGTGCCAGCTCACCAATCAGTACGGGGGGCTTCCAAGAGACCCAGTACTTC
cdr3_aa: CASSPISTGGFQETQYF

j_call: TRBJ2-5
v_call: TRBV6-5
cdr3_length: 15
d_call: TRBD1
clone_size: NA
cdr3_nt: TGTGCCAGCAGAAAGGACAGGGGGAACCAAGAGACCCAGTACTTC
cdr3_aa: CASRKDRGNQETQYF

j_call: TRBJ1-2
v_call: TRBV11-2
cdr3_length: 14
d_call: TRBD1
clone_size: NA
cdr3_nt: TGTGCCAGCAGCTTAGACAGGGGGAACTATGGCTACACCTTC
cdr3_aa: CASSLDRGNYGYTF

j_call: TRBJ1-5
v_call: TRBV6-4
cdr3_length: 15
d_call: TRBD1
clone_size: NA
cdr3_nt: TGTGCCAGCAGTGACGTAGGGGGCGCGGGGCAGCCCCAGCATTTT
cdr3_aa: CASSDVGGAGQPQHF

j_call: TRBJ2-5
v_call: TRBV24-1
cdr3_length: 13
d_call: NA
clone_size: NA
cdr3_nt: TGTGCCACCAGTGGCGGGGCGAAAGAGACCCAGTACTTC
cdr3_aa: CATSGGAKETQYF

j_call: TRBJ2-7
v_call: TRBV9
cdr3_length: 12
d_call: NA
clone_size: NA
cdr3_nt: TGTGCCAGCACGTCTTTGGTTGGGCGGCAGTACTTC
cdr3_aa: CASTSLVGRQYF

j_call: TRBJ2-7
v_call: TRBV19
cdr3_length: 13
d_call: NA
clone_size: once
cdr3_nt: TGTGCCAGTAGCTCCGGACTCACCTACGAGCAGTACTTC
cdr3_aa: CASSSGLTYEQYF

j_call: TRBJ1-4
v_call: TRBV9
cdr3_length: 14
d_call: NA
clone_size: NA
cdr3_nt: TGTGCCAGCAGCGTAGAGAGGGGGGGTGAAAAACTGTTTTTT
cdr3_aa: CASSVERGGEKLFF

j_call: TRBJ1-6
v_call: TRBV4-2
cdr3_length: 15
d_call: TRBD1
clone_size: NA
cdr3_nt: TGTGCCAGCAGAAGGTCACAGGGGCAGGATTCACCCCTCCACTTT
cdr3_aa: CASRRSQGQDSPLHF

j_call: TRBJ1-1
v_call: TRBV9
cdr3_length: 15
d_call: TRBD1
clone_size: NA
cdr3_nt: TGTGCCAGCAGCGTGGGGGGACAGGGAGGGACTGAAGCTTTCTTT
cdr3_aa: CASSVGGQGGTEAFF

j_call: TRBJ1-2
v_call: TRBV5-8
cdr3_length: 14
d_call: TRBD1
clone_size: NA
cdr3_nt: TGTGCCAGCAACATCATGGGACAGCTCTATGGCTACACCTTC
cdr3_aa: CASNIMGQLYGYTF

j_call: TRBJ1-4
v_call: TRBV9
cdr3_length: 16
d_call: TRBD1
clone_size: NA
cdr3_nt: TGTGCCAGCAGCGTAGGATCCGGGACAGCAAATGAAAAACTGTTTTTT
cdr3_aa: CASSVGSGTANEKLFF

j_call: TRBJ1-2
v_call: TRBV3-1/TRBV3-2
cdr3_length: 16
d_call: TRBD1
clone_size: NA
cdr3_nt: TGTGCCAGCAGCCAAGAGGGGCAGGGGGATGGCTATGGCTACACCTTC
cdr3_aa: CASSQEGQGDGYGYTF

j_call: TRBJ1-4
v_call: TRBV18
cdr3_length: 16
d_call: NA
clone_size: NA
cdr3_nt: TGTGCCAGCTCACCGGGAGGGGTTGCAACTAATGAAAAACTGTTTTTT
cdr3_aa: CASSPGGVATNEKLFF

j_call: TRBJ1-3
v_call: TRBV6-5
cdr3_length: 14
d_call: TRBD1
clone_size: NA
cdr3_nt: TGTGCCAGCATCTCCCCAGGGGGTGGAAACACCATATATTTT
cdr3_aa: CASISPGGGNTIYF